The 8 T cell receptor beta chains below were found in one sample sequenced in a study of regulatory T cells in long-lasting Graves disease. Building the TCR beta libraries relied on iRepertoire HTBI primers, and CDR3 regions underwent Arm-PCR. TCRdb recomputed calls from the multiplex PCR reads with MiXCR, one row per CDR3 protein. The data hold 500,000 to 800,000 distinct CDR3 sequences, with roughly 30% observed a single time. Time point noted: persistent/refractory GD, antithyroid drugs over 5 years with positive TRAb. Generation of the TCR library employed RNA extracted from PBMCs. The material sequenced was peripheral blood mononuclear cells (PBMCs), taken when the disease was refractory, from a patient treated with antithyroid drugs. The receptors stem from a female donor with Graves disease.

Note on this clonotype: This may arise from a read error, as a much more abundant clone is one base away. This chain joins TRBV2 and TRBJ2-5; a possible D gene is TRBD2 (6 bases). The CDR3 runs 14 residues. Germline V gene data show CDR1 as SNHLY and CDR2 as FYNNEI. The CDR3 spells CASSDKRVEEAQYF. The CDR3 DNA sequence: TGTGCCAGCAGTGATAAGCGGGTAGAAGAGGCCCAGTACTTC.

This clonotype was found a few times. This sequence joins TRBV5-5 and TRBJ1-1, with TRBD1 as a possible D gene (5 bases). The V gene lost 0 bases and the J gene lost 7 bases, with 16 bases spanning the gap. This CDR3 is built from 15 residues. Germline CDR1 reads SGHKS; CDR2 reads YYEKEE (reference sequence). The CDR3 spells CASSLVQGPAIEAFF. Written as DNA, the CDR3 is TGTGCCAGCAGCTTGGTTCAGGGCCCGGCCATTGAAGCTTTCTTT.

This clonotype was recorded once. This sequence may be a read error, since a much larger clone differs from it by one base. The rearrangement links TRBV7-3 to TRBJ1-1; no definite D call. Germline loops: CDR1 SGHTA, CDR2 FQGTGA. The V end was cut by 2 bases, the J end by 4 bases, with 11 bases between. This CDR3 spans 14 amino acids. The CDR3 nucleotides are TGTGCCAGCAGCTTAGGGCCTCGGGGCACTGAAGCTTTCTTT. This gives the protein CASSLGPRGTEAFF.

With regard to this clonotype: Possible read error: a much larger clone is one base away. The V gene is TRBV2, the J gene TRBJ2-5; 8 nucleotides line up with TRBD1. CDR3 size: 14 residues. Germline CDR1 and CDR2: SNHLY and FYNNEI. The CDR3 sequence is CAGSTWTGQETQYF. The DNA of the CDR3 is TGTGCCGGCAGTACCTGGACAGGGCAAGAGACCCAGTACTTC.

V is TRBV19 and J is TRBJ2-5; TRBD2 matches 7 bases. Germline assignment: CDR1 LNHDA and CDR2 SQIVND (reference sequence). V lost 5 bases, J lost 4 bases, and 7 bases stayed unmatched. The CDR3 is made up of 14 amino acids. This CDR3 reads CASSAGRARETQYF. CDR3 in DNA: TGTGCCAGTAGTGCAGGGAGGGCCAGAGAGACCCAGTACTTC.

This clonotype has more than one count but fewer than ten. The V gene is TRBV7-7, the J gene TRBJ2-5; no clear D. The CDR3 contains 14 residues. Per germline, CDR1 SSHAT and CDR2 FNYEAQ (reference sequence). V was cut by 1 base and J by 3 bases, with 9 bases left in between. CDR3 DNA sequence: TGTGCCAGCAGCTTAGGACATAAAAAAGAGACCCAGTACTTC. This codes for CASSLGHKKETQYF. Combining the CDR3 with reference TRBV7-7 and TRBJ2-5 gives the whole variable domain GAGVSQSPRYKVTKRGQDVTLRCDPISSHATLYWYQQALGQGPEFLTYFNYEAQPDKSGLPSDRFSAERPEGSISTLTIQRTEQRDSAMYRCASSLGHKKETQYFGPGTRLLVL.

This clonotype was observed a single time. This chain joins TRBV18 and TRBJ1-6; the D gene is possibly TRBD1 (5 bases). Trimming pared 4 bases from V and 5 bases from J, leaving 12 bases between. This CDR3 comprises 15 residues. CDR1 is KGHSH, CDR2 LQKENI, per germline. Here the CDR3 reads CASSLQAKNNSPLHF. The CDR3 region has the DNA TGTGCCAGCTCACTACAGGCTAAGAATAATTCACCCCTCCACTTT.

This clonotype was recorded at least ten times. V and J are TRBV28 and TRBJ2-7, with D possibly being TRBD2 (6 bases). The V and J ends lost 6 bases and 4 bases respectively, with 10 bases between them. Germline CDR1 reads MDHEN; CDR2 reads SYDVKM. This CDR3 is 12 amino acids long. Here the CDR3 reads CASSSGAYEQYF. The DNA of the CDR3 is TGTGCCAGCAGCTCGGGAGCATACGAGCAGTACTTC.